This note documents a single T cell receptor (beta chain) sequence. Its antigen has not been determined. Base-call qualities are not available, and no considerably larger clone is one nucleotide away. Donors were 35 to 40 systemically healthy Caucasian individuals from Russia aged about 6 to 100 years. Each donor gave ten milliliters of peripheral blood, collected into EDTA-treated Vacutainer tubes. Ficoll-Paque density-gradient centrifugation was used to isolate PBMCs, with at least 6 million per sample. Total RNA, at least 6 micrograms per sample, was extracted from PBMCs with Trizol reagent. For every donor, flow cytometry on a PBMC aliquot measured the percentage of naive CD45RAhigh/CD27high T cells. The data were taken from a study of blood T cells in healthy people across ages (dated by TCRdb to the mid-2010s). As for the study more broadly: Template switching captured roughly one uniquely barcoded TCR beta cDNA molecule per two T cells in model experiments. Using deep sequencing normalized with unique cDNA molecular identifiers, the study measured how TCR beta repertoire diversity changes with age. The donors were split into four age groups: young (average 16 years), middle-aged (roughly 40), aged (about 62) and long-lived (approximately 80). To avoid experimental bias, donors of different ages were distributed randomly across sequencing lanes. Using the same blood draw, the study looked at two additional independent replicas of 1 million unique cDNA reads for two donors, one aged 18 to 30 and the other aged 80 or older. General conclusions and limits of the study: Compared with the aged group, the long-lived group had more naive CD4+ T cells, fewer expanded clones and increased TCR diversity, suggesting age selection. Observed TCR beta diversity correlated strongly with the percentage of naive T cells measured by flow cytometry. Bulk unsorted PBMC profiling prevented conclusive comparison of naive and antigen-experienced compartments. Observed TCR beta diversity per million T cells fell roughly linearly with age, and a significant reduction was already apparent by age about 36. Estimates of total diversity based on one million sequenced T cells were considered lower bounds and underestimates. Because donor CMV infection status was unknown, age-related changes in expanded clonotypes were potentially confounded.

The library was built by means of 5' RACE. The instrument given in TCRdb is Illumina HiSeq 2500. A second PCR of about 6 to 11 cycles was performed with a sample-barcoded 5' primer and a J-beta primer mix. A template-switch 5' adaptor carrying 12 random nucleotides introduced a unique molecular identifier onto each TCR beta cDNA molecule. Each sample yielded at least 3 million CDR3-containing paired-end reads. First-strand cDNA synthesis was performed from all RNA using the Mint cDNA synthesis kit, with priming by a TRBC-specific oligonucleotide. All cDNA was treated with uracil-DNA glycosylase and then went through a first 18-cycle PCR with the universal primers M1SS and BC2_uni_R. Processing in the source paper ran as follows. For normalization, 1 million high-quality reads, each with a distinct molecular identifier, were randomly selected from each sample. Instead of being binned into consensus sequences, reads with shared molecular identifiers were discarded. MiTCR, set to a Q25 quality threshold and the strictest error-elimination algorithm, was used for CDR3 identification, clonotype clustering and error correction. A nonparametric unseen species model with Euler transformation was used to estimate lower-bound total TCR beta diversity. The public reads were run again by TCRdb, first through fastp at Q25 and then through MiXCR, and only productive beta chains were kept. Each CDR3 protein appears once, grouped with its most common genes and DNA. The V and J calls and clone size are TCRdb's, not the authors'. This sample holds 600,000 or so distinct CDR3 sequences; around half were observed only once. The leading ten clones occupy about 22% of the sample.

The CDR3 has 14 amino acids, counting the end cysteine and phenylalanine. Only CDR3 DNA remains: 42 bases, in frame from the first base. CDR1 DFQATT and CDR2 SNEGSKA were looked up in the germline V gene (reference sequence). V is trimmed back by 1 base and J by 6 bases, and the junction contains 1 base that no gene match accounts for. The source material was blood. This sequence originates from a man older than 75 in good health. The V and J genes are TRBV20-1 and TRBJ2-1, with 12 central nucleotides matching TRBD2. CDR3 protein: CSARGLAGVNEQFF. The DNA reads TGCAGTGCTAGAGGACTAGCGGGAGTCAATGAGCAGTTCTTC.